The T cell receptor beta chain described here comes from a study of response to subunit inactivated influenza vaccine. TCRdb redid the calling of the RT-PCR reads with MiXCR, one entry per CDR3 protein. The sample contains 560,000 or so distinct CDR3 sequences, approximately 7.7% of which appear only once. V was pared by 8 bases and J by 0 bases, with 10 bases between. The CDR3 runs to 14 residues. CDR1 and CDR2 from the germline V gene are ENHRY and SYGVKD. This clonotype was detected a few times. The material sequenced was PBMCs from blood, taken roughly 24 months after vaccination. This clonotype was obtained from a man between 50 and 75 years old who received an inactivated influenza vaccine. This rearrangement joins TRBV10-3 to TRBJ2-2, with D possibly matching TRBD2 (5 bases). CDR3 sequence: CAISGSSNTGELFF. The CDR3 nucleotides are TGTGCCATCTCGGGGTCCTCGAACACCGGGGAGCTGTTTTTT.